This T cell receptor (beta chain) was captured in a study of cytomegalovirus exposure and HLA in healthy donors. Primers for the PCR totalled 60 Vbeta and 13 Jbeta. The table came from immunoSEQ multiplex PCR; TCRdb's copy has only in-frame clones and leaves some out. The sample contains 220,000 or so clones, 60% to 80% of which appear only once. Sequenced sample: PBMCs. This TCR was recovered from a male donor in good health and CMV-seronegative.

Here the CDR3 reads CASSIVQGNYGYTF. CDR3 nucleotide sequence: TGTGCCAGTAGTATAGTCCAGGGTAACTATGGCTACACCTTC. V usage is TRBV19 and J usage is TRBJ1-2, with D tentatively TRBD1 (5 bases). Germline CDR1 reads LNHDA; CDR2 reads SQIVND (reference sequence). Between the trimmed V and J ends, which lost 1 base and 1 base, there was a span of 7 bases. CDR3 length: 14 residues.